Below are 10 T cell receptor beta chains sequenced from a single sample in a study of T cell repertoires in cytomegalovirus infection (dated by TCRdb to about 2019). The instrument given in TCRdb is Illumina HiSeq 1500. The public reads were reanalyzed by TCRdb: fastp trimming at Q25, MiXCR alignment, in-frame beta chains only. Every distinct CDR3 protein forms one entry, paired with its most common genes and DNA. This sample gives 450,000 to 650,000 distinct CDR3 sequences in total; 26% of them show up just once. The ten largest clonotypes hold less than 15% of the sample. Sequencing was performed on PBMCs. The receptors stem from a human donor in good health (CMV status not recorded). Some clones in this sample may be carry-over from other donors' samples.

In its sample, this clonotype was seen a few times. The chain recombines TRBV6-2 or TRBV6-3 with TRBJ2-1; the match to TRBD2 covers 8 bases. The J segment lost 9 bases and the V segment lost 0 bases, leaving 13 bases of the junction unmatched. CDR3 size: 17 residues. CDR1 is MNHEY, CDR2 SVGEGT, per germline. The CDR3 loop reads CASSYSQAGAVGVEQFF. The CDR3 DNA is TGTGCCAGCAGTTACTCCCAAGCGGGAGCCGTCGGGGTTGAGCAGTTCTTC.

This clonotype showed up many times. This chain connects TRBV7-2 to TRBJ1-1; D perhaps matches TRBD1 (6 bases). Trimming stripped 5 bases from V and 3 bases from J, with 16 bases between. Germline V lookup: CDR1 SGHTA, CDR2 FQGNSA. The CDR3 covers 15 residues. The CDR3 region is CASSPAGVMHTEAFF. The CDR3 nucleotides are TGTGCCAGCAGCCCAGCAGGGGTGATGCACACTGAAGCTTTCTTT. Full variable domain (outside the CDR3, taken from reference TRBV7-2 and TRBJ1-1): GAGVSQSPSNKVTEKGKDVELRCDPISGHTALYWYRQSLGQGLEFLIYFQGNSAPDKSGLPSDRFSAERTGGSVSTLTIQRTQQEDSAVYLCASSPAGVMHTEAFFGQGTRLTVV.

The sample holds a few counts of this clonotype. The chain joins TRBV10-3 to TRBJ1-1, with D perhaps matching TRBD1 (5 bases). Germline V gives CDR1 ENHRY, CDR2 SYGVKD. There are 17 residues in the CDR3. The ends were cut back, 6 bases at V and 1 base at J, with 21 bases in the middle. CDR3: CAIRGRDPSAANTEAFF. The CDR3 nucleotides are TGTGCCATCAGAGGACGGGACCCTAGTGCCGCGAACACTGAAGCTTTCTTT.

A few counts support this clonotype. The chain has TRBV19 and TRBJ2-5; 12 bases map to TRBD2. Per germline, CDR1 LNHDA and CDR2 SQIVND (reference sequence). The ends lost 8 bases at V and 1 base at J; junction bases unmatched: 11. The CDR3 is 17 amino acids. CDR3 protein: CASATTWTSGIQETQYF. In nucleotides, the CDR3 is TGTGCCAGTGCTACTACGTGGACTAGCGGGATCCAAGAGACCCAGTACTTC.

The V call is TRBV4-1, the J call TRBJ2-7, with 10 bases matching TRBD2. CDR3 size: 15 residues. J lost 3 bases, V lost 1 base, and 3 bases had no gene match. Germline V lookup: CDR1 MGHRA, CDR2 YSYEKL. The CDR3 spells CASSQAVAGGYEQYV. The DNA of the CDR3 is TGCGCCAGCAGCCAAGCGGTAGCGGGAGGCTACGAGCAGTACGTC.

This chain links TRBV12-3 or TRBV12-4 with TRBJ2-3; D ambiguous. The V end was cut by 8 bases, the J end by 3 bases, with 15 bases between. The length of the CDR3 is 14 residues. The chain's CDR3 is CASLLGLMTDTQYF. The CDR3 region has the DNA TGTGCCAGCCTCCTAGGTCTTATGACAGATACGCAGTATTTT.

A single count supports this clonotype. The V gene is TRBV29-1, the J gene TRBJ2-7; TRBD1 agrees at 10 bases. The trim removed 4 bases at V and 6 bases at J, leaving 12 bases unmatched. The CDR3 runs 15 residues. Germline values: CDR1 SQVTM, CDR2 ANQGSEA. DNA of the CDR3: TGCAGCGTTGGAGGACAGGGGGGAGCTGGGGTCGAGCAGTACTTC. Protein product: CSVGGQGGAGVEQYF.

Many counts were recorded for this clonotype. In DNA, the CDR3 is TGTGCCAGCAGCTTAAGTTGGACTAGCACAGATACGCAGTATTTT. Residues: CASSLSWTSTDTQYF. The V gene is TRBV7-2, the J gene TRBJ2-3, with D perhaps TRBD2 (5 bases). The V end was cut by 2 bases, the J end by 0 bases, with 9 bases between. The germline V gene has CDR1 SGHTA and CDR2 FQGNSA. This CDR3 has 15 amino acids.

This clonotype was seen more than once but under ten times. This rearrangement joins TRBV28 to TRBJ2-6; 7 bases are shared with TRBD1. The CDR3 length is 16 residues. Looked up from germline, CDR1 is MDHEN and CDR2 is SYDVKM. V shed 6 bases and J 0 bases; nucleotides not matched to a gene: 5. The CDR3 loop is CASSRQGNSGANVLTF. CDR3 nucleotide sequence: TGTGCCAGCAGCCGACAGGGTAACTCTGGGGCCAACGTCCTGACTTTC.

This clonotype was seen only a few times. The gene calls are TRBV12-3 or TRBV12-4 and TRBJ2-4, with TRBD1 matching 8 bases. Germline trimming cut 2 bases from V and 9 bases from J; bases unmatched to any gene: 9. The CDR3 is 15 amino acids. In nucleotides, the CDR3 is TGTGCCAGCAGTTTATCCGGGACAGGCCCCCTCATTCAGTACTTC. Translating it yields CASSLSGTGPLIQYF.